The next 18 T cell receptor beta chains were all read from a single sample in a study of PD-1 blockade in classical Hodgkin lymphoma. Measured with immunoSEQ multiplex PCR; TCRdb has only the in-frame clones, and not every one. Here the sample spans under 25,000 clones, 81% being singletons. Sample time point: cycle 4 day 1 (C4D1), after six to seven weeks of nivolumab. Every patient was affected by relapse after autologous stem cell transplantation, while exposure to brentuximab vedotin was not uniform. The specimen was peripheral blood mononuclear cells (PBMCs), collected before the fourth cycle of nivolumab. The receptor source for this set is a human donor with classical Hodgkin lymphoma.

The CDR3 spells CASSFERGGFTDTQYF. The CDR3 region has the DNA TGTGCCAGCAGTTTTGAGCGGGGGGGTTTCACAGATACGCAGTATTTT. The chain joins TRBV6-5 to TRBJ2-3, with 10 bases lining up with TRBD2. Trimming removed 4 bases from V and 2 bases from J; junction bases left unmatched: 6. Germline V gives CDR1 MNHEY, CDR2 SVGAGI. This CDR3 comprises 16 residues.

The CDR3: CASSYSGEGVYGYTF. The CDR3 DNA follows: TGTGCCAGCAGCTACTCAGGGGAAGGGGTCTATGGCTACACCTTC. The chain employs TRBV9 and TRBJ1-2; D possibly corresponds to TRBD1 (6 bases). V lost 4 bases and J lost 4, with 17 bases in between. Germline CDR1 and CDR2: SGDLS and YYNGEE. The CDR3 extends over 15 amino acids.

As DNA, the CDR3 is TGTGCCAGTAGCCTGGGACTCAGCCCCCCTGGAAACACCATATATTTT. Translating it yields CASSLGLSPPGNTIYF. The chain couples TRBV19 to TRBJ1-3; a weak D match, TRBD1 (5 bases). The germline CDR1 and CDR2 sequences are LNHDA and SQIVND (reference sequence). This CDR3 region has 16 residues. V was pared by 6 bases and J by 2 bases, with 17 bases between.

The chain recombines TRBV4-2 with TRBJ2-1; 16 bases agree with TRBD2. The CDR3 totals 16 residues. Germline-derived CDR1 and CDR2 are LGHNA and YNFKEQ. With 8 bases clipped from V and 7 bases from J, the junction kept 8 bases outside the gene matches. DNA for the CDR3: TGTGCCAGCGCAGCCTCGGGACTAGCGGGAGGGAATGAGCAGTTCTTC. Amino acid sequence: CASAASGLAGGNEQFF.

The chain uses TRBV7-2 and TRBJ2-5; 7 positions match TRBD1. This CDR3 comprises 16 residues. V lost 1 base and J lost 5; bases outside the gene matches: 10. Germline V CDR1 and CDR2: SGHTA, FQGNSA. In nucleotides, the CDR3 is TGTGCCAGCAGCTTAGTCATGACAGGGTGGGGTGAGACCCAGTACTTC. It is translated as CASSLVMTGWGETQYF. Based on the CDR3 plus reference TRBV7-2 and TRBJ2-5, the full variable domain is GAGVSQSPSNKVTEKGKDVELRCDPISGHTALYWYRQSLGQGLEFLIYFQGNSAPDKSGLPSDRFSAERTGGSVSTLTIQRTQQEDSAVYLCASSLVMTGWGETQYFGPGTRLLVL.

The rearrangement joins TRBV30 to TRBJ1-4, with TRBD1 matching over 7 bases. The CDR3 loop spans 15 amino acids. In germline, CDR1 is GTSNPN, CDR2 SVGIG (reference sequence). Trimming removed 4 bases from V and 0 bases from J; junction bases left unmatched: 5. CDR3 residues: CAWNAGTATNEKLFF. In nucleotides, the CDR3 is TGTGCCTGGAACGCAGGGACAGCAACTAATGAAAAACTGTTTTTT. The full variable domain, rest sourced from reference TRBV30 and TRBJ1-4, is SQTIHQWPATLVQPVGSPLSLECTVEGTSNPNLYWYRQAAGRGLQLLFYSVGIGQISSEVPQNLSASRPQDRQFILSSKKLLLSDSGFYLCAWNAGTATNEKLFFGSGTQLSVL.

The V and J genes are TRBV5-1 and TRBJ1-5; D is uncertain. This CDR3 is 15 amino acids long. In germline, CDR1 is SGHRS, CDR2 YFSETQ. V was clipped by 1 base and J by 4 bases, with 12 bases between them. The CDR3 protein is CASSLLGGLNQPQHF. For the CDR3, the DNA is TGCGCCAGCAGCTTGTTAGGCGGACTAAATCAGCCCCAGCATTTT.

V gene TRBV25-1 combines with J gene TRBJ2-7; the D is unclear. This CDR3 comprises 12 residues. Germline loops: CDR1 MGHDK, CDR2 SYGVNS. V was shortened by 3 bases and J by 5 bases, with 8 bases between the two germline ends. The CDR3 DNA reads TGTGCCAGCAGTGACACGATTAACGAGCAGTACTTC. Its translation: CASSDTINEQYF.

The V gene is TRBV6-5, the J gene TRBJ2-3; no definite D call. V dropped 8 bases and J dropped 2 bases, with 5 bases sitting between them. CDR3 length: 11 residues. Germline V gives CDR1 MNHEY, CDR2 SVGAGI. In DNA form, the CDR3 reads TGTGCCAGCTCAACCACAGATACGCAGTATTTT. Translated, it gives CASSTTDTQYF.

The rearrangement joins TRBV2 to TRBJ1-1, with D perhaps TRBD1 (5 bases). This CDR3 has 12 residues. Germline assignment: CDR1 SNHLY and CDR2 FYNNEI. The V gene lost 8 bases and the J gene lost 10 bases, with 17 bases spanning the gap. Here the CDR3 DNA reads TGTGCCAGCGGGGGATCCCGCCAGCCAGCTTTCTTT. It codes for CASGGSRQPAFF.

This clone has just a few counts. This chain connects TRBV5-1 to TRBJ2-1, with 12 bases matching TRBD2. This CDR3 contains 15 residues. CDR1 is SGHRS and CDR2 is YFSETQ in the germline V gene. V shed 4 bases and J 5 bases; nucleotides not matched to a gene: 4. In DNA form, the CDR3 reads TGCGCCAGCAGCCCTTGGACTAGCGGGGACAATGAGCAGTTCTTC. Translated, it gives CASSPWTSGDNEQFF.

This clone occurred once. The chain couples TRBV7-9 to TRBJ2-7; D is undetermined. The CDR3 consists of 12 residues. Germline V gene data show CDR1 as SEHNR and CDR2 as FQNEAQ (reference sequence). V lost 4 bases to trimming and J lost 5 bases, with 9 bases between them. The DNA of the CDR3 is TGTGCCAGCAGCTATGAAGGTAACGAGCAGTACTTC. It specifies CASSYEGNEQYF.

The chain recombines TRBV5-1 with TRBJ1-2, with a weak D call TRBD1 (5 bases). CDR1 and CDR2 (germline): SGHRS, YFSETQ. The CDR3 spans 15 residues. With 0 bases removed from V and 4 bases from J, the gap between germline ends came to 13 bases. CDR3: CASSLEWGISYGYTF. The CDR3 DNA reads TGCGCCAGCAGCTTGGAGTGGGGGATCAGCTATGGCTACACCTTC.

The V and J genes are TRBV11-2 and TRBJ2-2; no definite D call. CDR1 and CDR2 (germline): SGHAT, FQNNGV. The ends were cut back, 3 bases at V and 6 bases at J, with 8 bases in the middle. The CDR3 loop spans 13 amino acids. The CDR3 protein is CASSLMHPGELFF. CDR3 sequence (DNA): TGTGCCAGCAGCTTGATGCATCCCGGGGAGCTGTTTTTT.

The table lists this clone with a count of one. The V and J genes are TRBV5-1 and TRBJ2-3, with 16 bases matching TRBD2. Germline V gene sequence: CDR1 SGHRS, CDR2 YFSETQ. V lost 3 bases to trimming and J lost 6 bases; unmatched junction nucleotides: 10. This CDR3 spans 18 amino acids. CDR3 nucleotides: TGCGCCAGCAGCTCGGGACTAGCGGGAGGGTATGGAGGTGATACGCAGTATTTT. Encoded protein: CASSSGLAGGYGGDTQYF. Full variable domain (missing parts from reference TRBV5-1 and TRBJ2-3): KAGVTQTPRYLIKTRGQQVTLSCSPISGHRSVSWYQQTPGQGLQFLFEYFSETQRNKGNFPGRFSGRQFSNSRSEMNVSTLELGDSALYLCASSSGLAGGYGGDTQYFGPGTRLTVL.

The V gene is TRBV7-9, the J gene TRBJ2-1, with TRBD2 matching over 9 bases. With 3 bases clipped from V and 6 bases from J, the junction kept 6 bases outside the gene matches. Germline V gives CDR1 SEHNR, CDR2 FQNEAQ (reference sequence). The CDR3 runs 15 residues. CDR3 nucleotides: TGTGCCAGCAGCTTTAGCGGGGGAGTGGGCAATGAGCAGTTCTTC. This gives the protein CASSFSGGVGNEQFF.

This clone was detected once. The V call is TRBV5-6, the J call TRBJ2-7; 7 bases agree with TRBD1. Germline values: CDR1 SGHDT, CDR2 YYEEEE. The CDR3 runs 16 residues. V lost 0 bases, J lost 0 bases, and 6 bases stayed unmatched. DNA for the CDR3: TGTGCCAGCAGCTTGGCCGGGGACAGAAGCTCCTACGAGCAGTACTTC. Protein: CASSLAGDRSSYEQYF.

For the CDR3, the DNA is TGTGCCAGCAGTAGAAGACAGGAGAACTCTGGAAACACCATATATTTT. The encoded protein is CASSRRQENSGNTIYF. J is TRBJ1-3 and V is TRBV5-4; tentatively, D is TRBD1 (6 bases). The germline V gene encodes CDR1 SGHNT and CDR2 YYREEE (reference sequence). V was cut by 5 bases and J by 0 bases, with 15 bases left in between. The CDR3 has 16 residues.